These 21 T cell receptor beta chains were all obtained from the same sample, sequenced in a study of T cell responses to AZD1222 COVID-19 vaccine. This table comes from immunoSEQ multiplex PCR, and its TCRdb copy is limited to in-frame clones, with some not included. The sample has tens of thousands of clones, 79% seen once. This sample comprised peripheral blood, obtained on day 0 of MenACWY control vaccination. The origin of the receptors is an adult in good health.

V and J are TRBV24-1 and TRBJ2-1; 7 bases align to TRBD2. CDR1 KGHDR and CDR2 SFDVKD come from the germline V gene. V was pared by 6 bases and J by 5 bases, with 6 bases of the junction left unmatched. The CDR3 consists of 14 residues. This chain's CDR3 is CATSKAGDDNEQFF. DNA for the CDR3: TGTGCCACCAGTAAGGCGGGGGACGACAATGAGCAGTTCTTC.

The rearrangement joins TRBV6-2 or TRBV6-3 to TRBJ1-4; D is uncertain. CDR3 length: 16 residues. Trimming took off 5 bases at V and 5 bases at J, with 18 bases between the two ends. The germline gives CDR1 MNHEY, CDR2 SVGEGT. CDR3 amino acids: CASSGPRTDYNEKLFF. The CDR3 DNA sequence: TGTGCCAGCAGTGGCCCCCGGACTGACTACAATGAAAAACTGTTTTTT.

The V call is TRBV27, the J call TRBJ2-7; 8 nucleotides agree with TRBD2. From germline, CDR1 is MNHEY and CDR2 SMNVEV (reference sequence). Unmatched junction bases numbered 6, after V lost 5 bases and J lost 0 bases. The CDR3 runs 15 residues. The CDR3: CASSRTSQSSYEQYF. CDR3 coding DNA: TGTGCCAGCAGTCGGACTAGCCAAAGCTCCTACGAGCAGTACTTC.

V and J are TRBV7-9 and TRBJ1-1; D uncertain. Germline values: CDR1 SEHNR, CDR2 FQNEAQ (reference sequence). V was clipped by 5 bases and J by 2 bases, with 12 bases between them. The CDR3 has 14 residues. DNA of the CDR3: TGTGCCAGCAGCCCACGGGTGGATAACACTGAAGCTTTCTTT. The encoded protein is CASSPRVDNTEAFF. Full variable domain (missing parts from reference TRBV7-9 and TRBJ1-1): DTGVSQNPRHKITKRGQNVTFRCDPISEHNRLYWYRQTLGQGPEFLTYFQNEAQLEKSRLLSDRFSAERPKGSFSTLEIQRTEQGDSAMYLCASSPRVDNTEAFFGQGTRLTVV.

Concerning this clone itself: Additional DNA sequences in this sample encode the identical CDR3. The chain is built from TRBV5-1 and TRBJ2-2, with D perhaps TRBD1 (6 bases). CDR1 and CDR2 (germline): SGHRS, YFSETQ. The V end was cut by 0 bases, the J end by 6 bases, with 6 bases between. This CDR3 is built from 13 residues. The CDR3 loop is CASSLEGAGELFF. The CDR3 DNA follows: TGCGCCAGCAGCTTGGAGGGGGCCGGGGAGCTGTTTTTT.

This chain uses TRBV6-5 with TRBJ1-6; 7 nucleotides agree with TRBD1. The V gene end was trimmed by 4 bases and the J gene end by 9 bases; junction bases not matched to a gene: 6. Germline V gene sequence: CDR1 MNHEY, CDR2 SVGAGI. This CDR3 contains 14 residues. The chain's CDR3 is CASSSTGDISPLHF. The DNA for the CDR3 is TGTGCCAGCAGTTCCACAGGGGATATTTCACCCCTCCACTTT.

This clone appeared many times. CDR3 nucleotide sequence: TGTGCCAGTAGTATAGATCCAGGAGTTAACTATGGCTACACCTTC. Its protein is CASSIDPGVNYGYTF. The rearrangement joins TRBV19 to TRBJ1-2; D gene unclear. This CDR3 comprises 15 residues. The germline gives CDR1 LNHDA, CDR2 SQIVND (reference sequence). Trimming pared 0 bases from V and 1 base from J, leaving 9 bases between. The full variable domain, completed using reference TRBV19 and TRBJ1-2, is DGGITQSPKYLFRKEGQNVTLSCEQNLNHDAMYWYRQDPGQGLRLIYYSQIVNDFQKGDIAEGYSVSREKKESFPLTVTSAQKNPTAFYLCASSIDPGVNYGYTFGSGTRLTVV.

The chain has TRBV19 and TRBJ1-1; TRBD1 might be the D (6 bases). Per the germline V gene, CDR1 is LNHDA and CDR2 is SQIVND (reference sequence). V gave up 7 bases and J gave up 2 bases, with 17 bases separating them. The CDR3 is 15 residues long. The CDR3 protein is CASTNPRGSNTEAFF. CDR3 coding DNA: TGTGCCAGTACCAACCCCAGGGGCTCCAACACTGAAGCTTTCTTT.

The chain is built from TRBV11-2 and TRBJ2-5; the D is unclear. This CDR3 is built from 17 residues. The germline V gene has CDR1 SGHAT and CDR2 FQNNGV. Trimming removed 0 bases at V and 1 base at J, with 15 bases between. As DNA, the CDR3 is TGTGCCAGCAGCTTAGATCGGCAGACGAGACGCCAAGAGACCCAGTACTTC. Translation gives CASSLDRQTRRQETQYF.

The chain uses TRBV28 and TRBJ1-5; D call uncertain. With 6 bases removed from V and 1 base from J, the gap between germline ends came to 16 bases. Germline CDR1 reads MDHEN; CDR2 reads SYDVKM. The CDR3 is made up of 16 amino acids. The CDR3 spells CASSGNLSPSNQPQHF. CDR3 nucleotides: TGTGCCAGCAGCGGTAACCTGAGCCCCAGCAATCAGCCCCAGCATTTT.

The V and J genes are TRBV5-1 and TRBJ2-5; 10 bases are shared with TRBD1. There are 16 residues in the CDR3. Germline CDR1 reads SGHRS; CDR2 reads YFSETQ. V lost 2 bases, J lost 4 bases, and 8 bases stayed unmatched. The chain's CDR3 is CASSFSGTGVGETQYF. As DNA, the CDR3 is TGCGCCAGCAGCTTTTCCGGGACAGGGGTAGGAGAGACCCAGTACTTC.

The chain joins TRBV6-6 to TRBJ1-2, with 7 bases identical to TRBD1. This CDR3 spans 13 amino acids. Germline V gene data show CDR1 as MNHNY and CDR2 as SVGAGI (reference sequence). With V trimmed by 6 bases and J by 3 bases, 4 bases remained unmatched. CDR3 sequence: CASSPTGDYGYTF. DNA for the CDR3: TGTGCCAGCAGCCCTACAGGGGACTATGGCTACACCTTC.

CDR3 DNA: TGTGCCAGCTTTCGGGGAACTGTAGCCAAAAACATTCAGTACTTC. Amino acids: CASFRGTVAKNIQYF. The chain is built from TRBV2 and TRBJ2-4; the D gene is possibly TRBD2 (5 bases). Germline V gene lookup returns CDR1 SNHLY and CDR2 FYNNEI. Trimming cost V 8 bases and J 0 bases, with 14 bases left between them. The CDR3 extends over 15 amino acids.

V is TRBV30 and J is TRBJ1-5, with a tentative D call TRBD1 (5 bases). The CDR3 length is 16 residues. The germline V and J ends were trimmed by 4 bases and 5 bases, with 21 bases remaining between them. Germline CDR1 and CDR2: GTSNPN and SVGIG (reference sequence). The CDR3 loop is CAWKGQGRTVYQPQHF. The CDR3 coding sequence is TGTGCCTGGAAAGGGCAGGGACGGACCGTCTATCAGCCCCAGCATTTT.

The gene calls are TRBV6-5 and TRBJ2-1, with 8 bases identical to TRBD2. The CDR3 length is 15 residues. With V trimmed by 4 bases and J by 4 bases, 6 bases remained unmatched. The germline V gene has CDR1 MNHEY and CDR2 SVGAGI. As DNA, the CDR3 is TGTGCCAGCAGTTCTACCGGGACTAGTTACAATGAGCAGTTCTTC. Its protein is CASSSTGTSYNEQFF.

This clone has just a few counts. The J gene is TRBJ2-7, the V gene TRBV10-3, with 16 bases aligning to TRBD2. J lost 2 bases, V lost 3 bases, and 4 bases had no gene match. This CDR3 is built from 17 residues. CDR1 ENHRY and CDR2 SYGVKD come from the germline V gene. CDR3 sequence: CAISDGTSGRGPYEQYF. The CDR3 DNA is TGTGCCATCAGTGATGGGACTAGCGGGAGGGGCCCCTACGAGCAGTACTTC.

This clone has only a few counts. The V call is TRBV30, the J call TRBJ2-3, with 12 bases aligning to TRBD2. Per the germline V gene, CDR1 is GTSNPN and CDR2 is SVGIG (reference sequence). The CDR3 is made up of 14 amino acids. The V segment lost 5 bases and the J segment 0 bases; nucleotides outside the gene matches: 0. The CDR3 DNA reads TGTGCCTGGGGACTAGCGGGAAGCACAGATACGCAGTATTTT. This translates into CAWGLAGSTDTQYF.

The V gene is TRBV19, the J gene TRBJ2-2, with TRBD1 matching over 8 bases. In germline, CDR1 is LNHDA, CDR2 SQIVND (reference sequence). After removal of 5 bases from V and 15 bases from J, the junction contained 8 bases not matched to a gene. This CDR3 contains 12 residues. The DNA for the CDR3 is TGTGCCAGTAGTTCCACGGGACAGGCCATGTTTTTT. Its translation is CASSSTGQAMFF. Looking up the rest from reference TRBV19 and TRBJ2-2 gives the full variable domain: DGGITQSPKYLFRKEGQNVTLSCEQNLNHDAMYWYRQDPGQGLRLIYYSQIVNDFQKGDIAEGYSVSREKKESFPLTVTSAQKNPTAFYLCASSSTGQAMFFGEGSRLTVL.

This clone turned up a few times. The chain joins TRBV9 to TRBJ1-2, with a possible D match to TRBD1 (5 bases). Germline V gene lookup returns CDR1 SGDLS and CDR2 YYNGEE. V dropped 3 bases and J dropped 5 bases, with 17 bases sitting between them. The CDR3 covers 15 residues. CDR3 nucleotide sequence: TGTGCCAGCAGCGGGAATATAGACAGACGGTATGGCTACACCTTC. This encodes CASSGNIDRRYGYTF.

V and J are TRBV27 and TRBJ1-6, with D maybe TRBD1 (6 bases). The CDR3 is made up of 14 amino acids. V was shortened by 5 bases and J by 8 bases, with 13 bases between the two germline ends. Germline loops: CDR1 MNHEY, CDR2 SMNVEV (reference sequence). CDR3 amino acids: CASSPREGDSPLHF. The CDR3 DNA is TGTGCCAGCAGTCCCCGGGAGGGGGATTCACCCCTCCACTTT.

The chain combines TRBV19 with TRBJ1-2, with 7 bases aligning to TRBD1. V gave up 2 bases and J gave up 4 bases; unmatched junction bases: 10. CDR3 length equals 16 residues. In germline, CDR1 is LNHDA, CDR2 SQIVND (reference sequence). The CDR3 loop reads CASSIKHSGTAYGYTF. The CDR3 DNA follows: TGTGCCAGTAGTATAAAACACTCGGGGACAGCCTATGGCTACACCTTC.